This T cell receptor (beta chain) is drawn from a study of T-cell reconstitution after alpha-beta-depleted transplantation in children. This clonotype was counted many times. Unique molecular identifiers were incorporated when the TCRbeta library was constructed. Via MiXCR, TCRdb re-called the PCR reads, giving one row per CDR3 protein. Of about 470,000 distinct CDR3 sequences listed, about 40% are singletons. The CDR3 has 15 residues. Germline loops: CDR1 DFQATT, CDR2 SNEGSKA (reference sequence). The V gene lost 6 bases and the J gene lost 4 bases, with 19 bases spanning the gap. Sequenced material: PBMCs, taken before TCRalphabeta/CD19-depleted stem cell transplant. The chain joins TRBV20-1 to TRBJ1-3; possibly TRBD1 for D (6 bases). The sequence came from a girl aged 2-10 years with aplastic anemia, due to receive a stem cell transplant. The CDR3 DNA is TGCAGTGCCCTCAGAGGGGGTGCGATCGGAAACACCATATATTTT. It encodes CSALRGGAIGNTIYF.